Listed below are T cell receptor beta chains from one sample, sequenced in a study of blood T cells in healthy people across ages. TCRdb processed the 5' RACE reads anew with MiXCR; each CDR3 protein has one entry. The table records about a million distinct CDR3 sequences, under 40% of them present only once. The specimen sequenced was blood. The source of these receptors is a man between 18 and 35 years old in good health. CDR3s include the opening cysteine and the closing phenylalanine or tryptophan. The D gene is left open where the match is weak. Size is stated for part of the rows, as once, few or many counts, or as a class when the clone is expanded.

-,TRBJ2-3,-,TRBV5-8,TGTGCCAGCAGCTTGGAACTGGTTTCAGATACGCAGTATTTT,CASSLELVSDTQYF
-,TRBJ2-3,TRBD1,TRBV5-1,TGCGCCAGCAGCCGGGGACAGGCACAAGATACGCAGTATTTT,CASSRGQAQDTQYF
-,TRBJ2-1,-,TRBV20-1,TGCAGTGCTAGAGAGGTTCGGACCCCGTCCTACAATGAGCAGTTCTTC,CSAREVRTPSYNEQFF
-,TRBJ2-5,TRBD1,TRBV4-1,TGCGCCAGCAGCCAAGTACTCGGGACAGTGGGGGCCCAGTACTTC,CASSQVLGTVGAQYF
-,TRBJ2-5,-,TRBV7-9,TGTGCCAGCAGCTTAGCGGGCCCCGACGGGGAGACCCAGTACTTC,CASSLAGPDGETQYF
many,TRBJ1-2,TRBD1,TRBV7-9,TGTGCCAGCAGTCTAGGGACAGGGGTCAGCTATGGCTACACCTTC,CASSLGTGVSYGYTF
-,TRBJ2-7,-,TRBV11-2,TGTGCCAGCAGCTTAGATCCCCAGGGATACGAGCAGTACTTC,CASSLDPQGYEQYF
-,TRBJ1-2,TRBD1,TRBV2,TGTGCCAGCAGTGAAACAGGGGAATATGGCTACACCTTC,CASSETGEYGYTF
-,TRBJ1-1,TRBD1,TRBV4-2,TGTGCCAGCAGCCAAGCCGGGACAGGGGATGAAGCTTTCTTT,CASSQAGTGDEAFF
few,TRBJ2-2,TRBD1,TRBV4-1,TGCGCCAGCAGCCAACGGACAGGGAAAAACACCGGGGAGCTGTTTTTT,CASSQRTGKNTGELFF
-,TRBJ1-1,TRBD1,TRBV6-2/TRBV6-3,TGTGCCAGCAGTTTCCCGGACAGGGGGAACACTGAAGCTTTCTTT,CASSFPDRGNTEAFF
-,TRBJ1-1,TRBD1,TRBV4-3,TGCGCCAGCAGCCACTCAAACCCGGGACAGGTGAACACTGAAGCTTTCTTT,CASSHSNPGQVNTEAFF
few,TRBJ2-1,-,TRBV27,TGTGCCAGCACCATAGGTCGGGGAAATGAGCAGTTCTTC,CASTIGRGNEQFF
few,TRBJ1-4,-,TRBV7-9,TGTGCCAGCAGCTTTACCGGGACATCTGGGGAAAAACTGTTTTTT,CASSFTGTSGEKLFF
once,TRBJ2-7,TRBD1,TRBV10-3,TGTGCCATCAGTCTGACAGGGGAACAGCAGTACTTC,CAISLTGEQQYF
-,TRBJ1-6,-,TRBV20-1,TGCAGTGCCCCGGGAAGGGGGTCCTATAATTCACCCCTCCACTTT,CSAPGRGSYNSPLHF
-,TRBJ1-1,TRBD1,TRBV7-2,TGTGCCAGCAGCTATACAGGGGTATCACCCCCTGAAGCTTTCTTT,CASSYTGVSPPEAFF
-,TRBJ2-7,-,TRBV5-1,TGCGCCAGCAGCTGGGAGGTCAGCTTGGGTTACGAGCAGTACTTC,CASSWEVSLGYEQYF
-,TRBJ2-3,TRBD2,TRBV12-3/TRBV12-4,TGTGCCCGCAGGCCCCTGACTAGCGGGGGCACAGATACGCAGTATTTT,CARRPLTSGGTDTQYF
-,TRBJ1-4,TRBD1,TRBV14,TGTACCAGCAGCCAAGGGGGCGGAGAGAATGAAAAACTGTTTTTT,CTSSQGGGENEKLFF
-,TRBJ1-4,-,TRBV25-1,TGTGCCAGCAGTGACGAATTTGCTAATGAAAAACTGTTTTTT,CASSDEFANEKLFF
few,TRBJ1-4,-,TRBV20-1,TGCAGTGTCAGGACTAATGAAAAACTGTTTTTT,CSVRTNEKLFF
-,TRBJ1-1,-,TRBV20-1,TGCAGTGCTAGAGATCCCGTATATGATCGTGGAGCTTTCTTT,CSARDPVYDRGAFF
-,TRBJ1-5,-,TRBV15,TGTGCCACCAGCAGAGAGCCGAATAGCAATCAGCCCCAGCATTTT,CATSREPNSNQPQHF
few,TRBJ1-3,-,TRBV20-1,TGCAGTGCTAGGGGCCTTGACTTTGAAAACACCATATATTTT,CSARGLDFENTIYF
few,TRBJ1-1,-,TRBV29-1,TGCAGCGTTGTGAGGATAATGAACACTGAAGCTTTCTTT,CSVVRIMNTEAFF
-,TRBJ2-5,-,TRBV4-3,TGCGCCAGCAGCCAAGCCCGGAGCGAGTACGAGACCCAGTACTTC,CASSQARSEYETQYF
few,TRBJ2-1,-,TRBV27,TGTGCCAGCAGCGAATACTCCTACAATGAGCAGTTCTTC,CASSEYSYNEQFF
-,TRBJ2-1,-,TRBV6-5,TGTGCCAGCAGTCCCAGCTACTCCTACAATGAGCAGTTCTTC,CASSPSYSYNEQFF
-,TRBJ2-3,-,TRBV28,TGTGCCAGCAGATCCGCTTGGGGCCCAGATACGCAGTATTTT,CASRSAWGPDTQYF
-,TRBJ2-5,-,TRBV5-1,TGCGCCAGCAGTGAAGTGGTCGGCCAAGAGACCCAGTACTTC,CASSEVVGQETQYF
-,TRBJ1-1,-,TRBV6-2/TRBV6-3,TGTGCCAGCAGTTACGGGCCTAAGAACACTGAAGCTTTCTTT,CASSYGPKNTEAFF
-,TRBJ2-1,-,TRBV7-2,TGTGCCATCGCCAGGGACAATCCCTACAATGAGCGGTTCTTC,CAIARDNPYNERFF
-,TRBJ1-6,-,TRBV5-1,TGCGCCAGCAGCACCCGACAGAGCTATAATTCACCCCTCCACTTT,CASSTRQSYNSPLHF
few,TRBJ2-7,-,TRBV14,TGTGCCAGCAGCCTGACAGGGACTTCCGAGCAGTACTTC,CASSLTGTSEQYF
once,TRBJ2-1,TRBD1,TRBV2,TGTGCCAGCAGTGAAGCGCGTCCGAGACAGGGGGTTCCGAGCTCCTACAATGAGCAGTTCTTC,CASSEARPRQGVPSSYNEQFF
-,TRBJ2-1,-,TRBV4-3,TGCGCCAGCAGCCACGTGGCAGATAGAGCCTACGAGCAGTTCTTC,CASSHVADRAYEQFF
-,TRBJ1-5,-,TRBV20-1,TGCAGTGGGTGGGTGGAGGCCTCCAATCAGCCCCAGCATTTT,CSGWVEASNQPQHF
few,TRBJ1-2,-,TRBV18,TGTGCCAGCTCACCACCGGGGCTGTGGGGCGGAGGCTACACCTTC,CASSPPGLWGGGYTF
-,TRBJ2-1,-,TRBV9,TGTGCCAGCAGCGGAGGATCGGGCAATGAGCAGTTCTTC,CASSGGSGNEQFF
few,TRBJ2-5,-,TRBV12-3/TRBV12-4,TGTGCCAGCAGTTTAGCTGAGGGGAGGAAGACCCAGTACTTC,CASSLAEGRKTQYF
-,TRBJ2-7,-,TRBV20-1,TGCAGTGCTAGGCCCGGGGGCTCCTCCTACGAGCAGTACTTC,CSARPGGSSYEQYF
-,TRBJ2-1,-,TRBV20-1,TGCAGTGCAGACTCTCGAAATGAGCAGTTCTTC,CSADSRNEQFF
-,TRBJ2-1,-,TRBV3-1,TGTGCCAGCAGCCAAGATTTTGGCGGGGACCTTGGAGAGACCCAGTTCTTC,CASSQDFGGDLGETQFF
-,TRBJ1-1,-,TRBV20-1,TGCAGTGCTAGACTCGTCGGCAGCCGGCCGAACACTGAAGCTTTCTTT,CSARLVGSRPNTEAFF
-,TRBJ2-1,TRBD1,TRBV14,TGTGCCAGCAGCCAAGACGGGCAGGGGGCCAATGAGCAGTTCTTC,CASSQDGQGANEQFF
few,TRBJ2-5,-,TRBV10-2,TGCGCCAGCAGTGAAGCGGTTCATCAAGAGACCCAGTACTTC,CASSEAVHQETQYF